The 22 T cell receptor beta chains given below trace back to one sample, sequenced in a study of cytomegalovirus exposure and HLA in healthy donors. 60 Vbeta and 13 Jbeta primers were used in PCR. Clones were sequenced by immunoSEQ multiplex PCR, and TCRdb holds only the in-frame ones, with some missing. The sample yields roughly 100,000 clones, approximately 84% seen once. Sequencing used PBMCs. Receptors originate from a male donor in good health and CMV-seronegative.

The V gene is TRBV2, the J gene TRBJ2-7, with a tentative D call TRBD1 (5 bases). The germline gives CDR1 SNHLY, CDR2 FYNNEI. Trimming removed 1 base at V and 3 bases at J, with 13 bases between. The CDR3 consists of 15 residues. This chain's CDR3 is CASSEEGPPYYEQYF. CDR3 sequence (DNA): TGTGCCAGCAGTGAAGAGGGGCCGCCGTACTACGAGCAGTACTTC.

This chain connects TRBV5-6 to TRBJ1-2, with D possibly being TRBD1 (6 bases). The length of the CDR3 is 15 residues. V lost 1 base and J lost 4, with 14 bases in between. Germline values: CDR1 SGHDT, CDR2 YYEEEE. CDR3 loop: CASSLNPGTSYGYTF. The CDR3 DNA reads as TGTGCCAGCAGCTTGAACCCCGGGACAAGCTATGGCTACACCTTC.

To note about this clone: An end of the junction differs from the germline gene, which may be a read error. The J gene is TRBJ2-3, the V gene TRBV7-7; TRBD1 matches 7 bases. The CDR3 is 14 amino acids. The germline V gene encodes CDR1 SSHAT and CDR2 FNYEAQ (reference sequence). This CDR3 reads CASSLSTGADTQYF. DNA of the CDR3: TGTGCTAGCAGCTTGTCCACAGGGGCAGATACGCAGTATTTT.

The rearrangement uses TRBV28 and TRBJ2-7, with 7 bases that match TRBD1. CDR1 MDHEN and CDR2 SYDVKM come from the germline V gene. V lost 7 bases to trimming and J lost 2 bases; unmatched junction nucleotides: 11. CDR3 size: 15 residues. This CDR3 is CASNILGTAAYEQYF. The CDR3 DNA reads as TGTGCCAGCAACATCTTGGGGACAGCTGCCTACGAGCAGTACTTC.

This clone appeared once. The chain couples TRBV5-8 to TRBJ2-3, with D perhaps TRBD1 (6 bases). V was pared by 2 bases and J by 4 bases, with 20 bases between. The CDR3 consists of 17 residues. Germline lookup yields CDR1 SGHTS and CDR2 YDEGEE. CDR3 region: CASSLPRDTASSDTQYF. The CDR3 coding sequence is TGTGCCAGCAGCTTACCCCGGGACACCGCGTCTTCAGATACGCAGTATTTT. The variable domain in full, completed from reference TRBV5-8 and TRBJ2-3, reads EAGVTQSPTHLIKTRGQQATLRCSPISGHTSVYWYQQALGLGLQFLLWYDEGEERNRGNFPPRFSGRQFPNYSSELNVNALELEDSALYLCASSLPRDTASSDTQYFGPGTRLTVL.

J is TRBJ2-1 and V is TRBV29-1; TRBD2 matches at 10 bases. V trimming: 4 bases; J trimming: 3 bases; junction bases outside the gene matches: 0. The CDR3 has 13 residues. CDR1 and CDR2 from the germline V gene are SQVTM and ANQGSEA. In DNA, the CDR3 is TGCAGCGTTGGGACTAGCGGCTACAATGAGCAGTTCTTC. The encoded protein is CSVGTSGYNEQFF.

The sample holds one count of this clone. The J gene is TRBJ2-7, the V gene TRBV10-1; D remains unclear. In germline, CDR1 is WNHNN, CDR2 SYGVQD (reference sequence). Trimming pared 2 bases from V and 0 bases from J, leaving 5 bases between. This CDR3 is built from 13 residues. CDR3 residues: CASSETGSYEQYF. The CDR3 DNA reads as TGCGCCAGCAGTGAGACGGGCTCCTACGAGCAGTACTTC.

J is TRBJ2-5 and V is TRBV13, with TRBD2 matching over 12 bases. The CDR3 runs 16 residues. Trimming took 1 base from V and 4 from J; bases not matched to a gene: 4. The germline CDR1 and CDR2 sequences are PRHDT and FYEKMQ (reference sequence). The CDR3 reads CASSLAASGRGETQYF. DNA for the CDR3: TGTGCCAGCAGCTTAGCCGCTAGCGGGAGGGGAGAGACCCAGTACTTC.

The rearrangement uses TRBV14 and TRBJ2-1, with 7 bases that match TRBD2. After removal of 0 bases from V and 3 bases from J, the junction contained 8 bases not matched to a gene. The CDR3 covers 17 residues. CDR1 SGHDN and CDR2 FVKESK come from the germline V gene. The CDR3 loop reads CASSQDPPAGVYNEQFF. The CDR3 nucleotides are TGTGCCAGCAGCCAAGACCCCCCCGCGGGAGTCTACAATGAGCAGTTCTTC.

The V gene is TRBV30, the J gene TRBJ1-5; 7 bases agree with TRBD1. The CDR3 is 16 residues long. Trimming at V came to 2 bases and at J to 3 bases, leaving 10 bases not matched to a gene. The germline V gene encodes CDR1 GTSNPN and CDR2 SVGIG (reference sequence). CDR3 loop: CAWSQQGRTNNQPQHF. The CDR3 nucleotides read TGTGCCTGGAGTCAACAGGGGCGGACAAACAATCAGCCCCAGCATTTT.

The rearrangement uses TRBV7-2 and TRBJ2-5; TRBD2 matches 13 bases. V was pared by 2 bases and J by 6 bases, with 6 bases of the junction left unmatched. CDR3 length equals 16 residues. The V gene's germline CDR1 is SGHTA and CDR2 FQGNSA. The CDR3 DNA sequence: TGTGCCAGCAGCTTAAGGCGGACTAGCGGGAGTCAGACCCAGTACTTC. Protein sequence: CASSLRRTSGSQTQYF.

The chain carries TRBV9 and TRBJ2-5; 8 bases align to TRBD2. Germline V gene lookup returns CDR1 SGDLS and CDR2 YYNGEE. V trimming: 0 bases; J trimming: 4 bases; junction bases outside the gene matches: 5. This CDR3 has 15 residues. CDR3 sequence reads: CASSVAGGSRETQYF. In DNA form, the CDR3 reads TGTGCCAGCAGCGTAGCGGGAGGGTCCAGAGAGACCCAGTACTTC.

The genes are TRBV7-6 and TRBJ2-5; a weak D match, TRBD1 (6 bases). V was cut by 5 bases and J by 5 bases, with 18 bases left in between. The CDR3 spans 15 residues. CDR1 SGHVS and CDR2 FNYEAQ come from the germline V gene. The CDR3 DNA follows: TGTGCCAGCAGCGCGACCGGGTCCCAGGGGGAGACCCAGTACTTC. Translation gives CASSATGSQGETQYF.

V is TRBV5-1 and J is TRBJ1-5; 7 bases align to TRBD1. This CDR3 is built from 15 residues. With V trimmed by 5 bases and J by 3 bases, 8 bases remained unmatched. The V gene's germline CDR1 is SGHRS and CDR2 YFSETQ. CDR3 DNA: TGCGCCAGCAGTTCCGGGACAGACTACAATCAGCCCCAGCATTTT. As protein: CASSSGTDYNQPQHF.

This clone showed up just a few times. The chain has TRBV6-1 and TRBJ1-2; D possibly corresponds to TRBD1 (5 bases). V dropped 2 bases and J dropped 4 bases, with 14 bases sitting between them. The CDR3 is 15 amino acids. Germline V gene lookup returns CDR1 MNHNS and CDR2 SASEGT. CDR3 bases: TGTGCCAGCAGTGAATGGATAGGGGAAGGCTATGGCTACACCTTC. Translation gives CASSEWIGEGYGYTF.

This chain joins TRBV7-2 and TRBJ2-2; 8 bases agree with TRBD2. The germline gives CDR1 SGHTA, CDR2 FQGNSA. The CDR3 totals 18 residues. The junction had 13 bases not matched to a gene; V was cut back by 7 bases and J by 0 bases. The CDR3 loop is CASTPGTRVVANTGELFF. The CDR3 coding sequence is TGTGCCAGCACCCCAGGGACTAGAGTCGTCGCGAACACCGGGGAGCTGTTTTTT.

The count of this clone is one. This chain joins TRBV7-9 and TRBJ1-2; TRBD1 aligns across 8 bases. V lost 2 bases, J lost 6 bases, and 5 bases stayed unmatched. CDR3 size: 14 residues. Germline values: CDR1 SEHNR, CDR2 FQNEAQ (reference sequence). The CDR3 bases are TGTGCCAGCAGCTTACAACAGGGGGTGGATGGCTACACCTTC. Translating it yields CASSLQQGVDGYTF.

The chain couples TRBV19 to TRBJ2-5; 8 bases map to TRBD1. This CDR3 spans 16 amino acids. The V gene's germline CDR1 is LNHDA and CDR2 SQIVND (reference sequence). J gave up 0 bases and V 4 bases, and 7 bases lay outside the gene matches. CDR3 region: CASSTPGQVHQETQYF. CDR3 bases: TGTGCCAGTAGTACCCCGGGACAGGTGCACCAAGAGACCCAGTACTTC.

The CDR3 sequence is CASSPGTGGVETQYF. The CDR3 DNA follows: TGTGCCAGCTCACCAGGGACAGGGGGCGTAGAGACCCAGTACTTC. This rearrangement joins TRBV18 to TRBJ2-5; 12 bases are shared with TRBD1. Germline lookup yields CDR1 KGHSH and CDR2 LQKENI. The CDR3 is 15 amino acids. V trimming: 2 bases; J trimming: 4 bases; junction bases outside the gene matches: 2.

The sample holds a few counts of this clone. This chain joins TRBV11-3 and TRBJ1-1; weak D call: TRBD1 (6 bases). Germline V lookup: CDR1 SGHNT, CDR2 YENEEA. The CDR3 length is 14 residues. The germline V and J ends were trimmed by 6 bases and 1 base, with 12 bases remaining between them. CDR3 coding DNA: TGTGCCAGCAGAGCGGGGGCGTCGAACACTGAAGCTTTCTTT. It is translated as CASRAGASNTEAFF.

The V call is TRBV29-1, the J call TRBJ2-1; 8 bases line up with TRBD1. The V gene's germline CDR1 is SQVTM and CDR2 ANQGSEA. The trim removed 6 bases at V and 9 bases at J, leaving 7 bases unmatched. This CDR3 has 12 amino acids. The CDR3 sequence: CSVRTGISEQFF. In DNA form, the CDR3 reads TGCAGCGTCCGGACAGGGATCAGTGAGCAGTTCTTC.

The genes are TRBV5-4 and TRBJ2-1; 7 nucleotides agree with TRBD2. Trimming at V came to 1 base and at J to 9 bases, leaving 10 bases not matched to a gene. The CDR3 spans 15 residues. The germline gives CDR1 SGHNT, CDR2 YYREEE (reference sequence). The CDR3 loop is CASSLRDYLLGEQFF. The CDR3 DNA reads TGTGCCAGCAGCTTGAGGGACTACCTGCTGGGTGAGCAGTTCTTC.